A single sample is the source of the 7 T cell receptor beta chains below, sequenced in a study of shared clonotypes between healthy human individuals. Sequenced by immunoSEQ multiplex PCR; TCRdb stores in-frame clones only, minus some. The sample holds around 79,000 clones; 60% to 80% are singletons and the top ten take roughly 49%. Material: memory CD8+ T cells sorted from blood. The subset: CD45RO+ cells pooled with CCR7-negative TemRA cells. The receptors shown here come from a young man in good health.

The rearrangement joins TRBV6-5 to TRBJ2-3; D remains ambiguous. In germline, CDR1 is MNHEY, CDR2 SVGAGI. CDR3 size: 16 residues. The V end was cut by 0 bases, the J end by 0 bases, with 10 bases between. This CDR3 reads CASSYSITASTDTQYF. CDR3 nucleotide sequence: TGTGCCAGCAGTTACTCCATAACCGCTAGCACAGATACGCAGTATTTT.

The V call is TRBV11-2, the J call TRBJ2-5, with 8 bases identical to TRBD1. The trim removed 6 bases at V and 2 bases at J, leaving 5 bases unmatched. In germline, CDR1 is SGHAT, CDR2 FQNNGV. CDR3 length equals 14 residues. The CDR3 coding sequence is TGTGCCAGCAGACATTACAGGGGGCAAGAGACCCAGTACTTC. The encoded protein is CASRHYRGQETQYF.

The rearrangement links TRBV27 to TRBJ2-1; unclear D gene. V shed 3 bases and J shed 8 bases, with 20 bases lying between them. Germline assignment: CDR1 MNHEY and CDR2 SMNVEV (reference sequence). The CDR3 sequence is 16 residues long. CDR3 loop: CASSLEDKRPRDEQFF. The CDR3, as DNA: TGTGCCAGCAGTTTGGAAGATAAAAGGCCTAGGGATGAGCAGTTCTTC.

The chain joins TRBV2 to TRBJ2-7, with D maybe TRBD1 (6 bases). Germline values: CDR1 SNHLY, CDR2 FYNNEI. V shed 8 bases and J shed 0 bases, with 11 bases lying between them. CDR3 length: 13 amino acids. The CDR3 protein is CASHRDISYEQYF. CDR3 in DNA: TGTGCCAGCCATCGGGACATCTCCTACGAGCAGTACTTC.

The V call is TRBV7-9, the J call TRBJ1-1; 7 bases agree with TRBD1. The CDR3 extends over 15 amino acids. The V and J ends lost 6 bases and 5 bases, in that order; junction bases with no gene match: 12. The germline V gene encodes CDR1 SEHNR and CDR2 FQNEAQ (reference sequence). The CDR3 DNA reads TGTGCCAGCAGACCGACCTGGGACAGTACTACTGAAGCTTTCTTT. This gives the protein CASRPTWDSTTEAFF.

This clone was seen repeatedly, ten times or more. V usage is TRBV4-3 and J usage is TRBJ1-5; 9 bases match TRBD1. In germline, CDR1 is LGHNA, CDR2 YSLEER. The CDR3 length is 15 residues. Trimming cost V 3 bases and J 7 bases; bases outside gene matches: 7. Here the CDR3 reads CASSHGTGFRQPQHF. Written as DNA, the CDR3 is TGCGCCAGCAGCCACGGGACAGGGTTCCGCCAGCCCCAGCATTTT.

The V gene is TRBV28, the J gene TRBJ2-1; D is perhaps TRBD2 (5 bases). The CDR3 contains 15 residues. Trimming cost V 7 bases and J 0 bases, with 13 bases left between them. CDR1 MDHEN and CDR2 SYDVKM come from the germline V gene. CDR3 nucleotides: TGTGCCAGCACCTTAGCGTACAGCTCCTACAATGAGCAGTTCTTC. This sequence encodes CASTLAYSSYNEQFF.